The source of this TCR beta chain is a study of post-analysis software for immune sequencing data. CDR3 length equals 16 residues. Trimming stripped 0 bases from V and 6 bases from J, with 17 bases between. Per germline, CDR1 MGHRA and CDR2 YSYEKL. On this clonotype itself: Its antigen remains unknown.

Study-wide findings and caveats: With TRBV5-6, TRBV5-1 and TRBV20-1 included, about five TRBV segments were more frequent in patients than in controls.

The TCR beta cDNA libraries carried unique molecular identifiers. MiXCR, run by TCRdb on the PCR reads, gives a single entry per CDR3 protein. Counted here are roughly 800,000 distinct CDR3 sequences, approximately 57% occurring once; the ten biggest clones make up roughly 4.4%. Sequencing input: blood. This chain links TRBV4-1 with TRBJ1-2, with D possibly TRBD1 on 5 matching bases. The receptor comes from a girl aged 10 to 17 with multiple sclerosis. The DNA for the CDR3 is TGCGCCAGCAGCCAAGATTTGGGGGTTGCGATCGATGGCTACACCTTC. Its translation is CASSQDLGVAIDGYTF.